The rows below give T cell receptor beta chains drawn from one sample of a study of blood T cell repertoires in COVID-19. Method: immunoSEQ multiplex PCR; TCRdb's copy keeps in-frame clones and lacks some. This sample has 130,000 to 150,000 clones, with about 90% found just once. Source material: peripheral blood. These TCRs come from a woman aged 45-60 years with acute or convalescent COVID-19. The CDR3 runs from the conserved cysteine through the conserved F or W. D genes are given only for firm matches. For some rows the clone size is stated as once, few or many, or as a class when expanded; others skip it.

D gene: .
V gene: TRBV28
clone size: .
J gene: TRBJ1-2
CDR3 protein: CASRPTRGYTF
CDR3 DNA: TGTGCCAGCAGGCCTACGCGGGGCTACACCTTC

D gene: TRBD1
V gene: TRBV12-3/TRBV12-4
clone size: .
J gene: TRBJ1-1
CDR3 protein: CASIPQGATEAFF
CDR3 DNA: TGTGCCAGCATTCCACAGGGGGCGACTGAAGCTTTCTTT

D gene: TRBD1
V gene: TRBV5-4
clone size: .
J gene: TRBJ1-6
CDR3 protein: CASSLKAGGSSPLHF
CDR3 DNA: TGTGCCAGCAGCTTGAAGGCAGGGGGCTCTTCACCCCTCCACTTT

D gene: .
V gene: TRBV5-1
clone size: few
J gene: TRBJ1-1
CDR3 protein: CASSLLEGYPEAFF
CDR3 DNA: TGCGCCAGCAGCTTGCTAGAGGGCTACCCTGAAGCTTTCTTT

D gene: .
V gene: TRBV4-1
clone size: .
J gene: TRBJ2-5
CDR3 protein: CASSQSPDTQETQYF
CDR3 DNA: TGCGCCAGCAGCCAATCCCCGGACACGCAAGAGACCCAGTACTTC

D gene: .
V gene: TRBV6-5
clone size: .
J gene: TRBJ1-4
CDR3 protein: CASSYSSSPNEKLFF
CDR3 DNA: TGTGCCAGCAGTTACTCCTCCTCCCCGAATGAAAAACTGTTTTTT

D gene: TRBD2
V gene: TRBV5-1
clone size: .
J gene: TRBJ2-5
CDR3 protein: CASMGGASRQETQYF
CDR3 DNA: TGCGCCAGCATGGGAGGGGCTAGCCGCCAAGAGACCCAGTACTTC

D gene: .
V gene: TRBV2
clone size: .
J gene: TRBJ1-1
CDR3 protein: CASSPATANTEAFF
CDR3 DNA: TGTGCCAGCTCCCCCGCGACAGCGAACACTGAAGCTTTCTTT

D gene: TRBD2
V gene: TRBV29-1
clone size: .
J gene: TRBJ2-3
CDR3 protein: CSVVLAGDSTDTQYF
CDR3 DNA: TGCAGCGTTGTTCTAGCGGGAGACAGCACAGATACGCAGTATTTT

D gene: TRBD1
V gene: TRBV2
clone size: .
J gene: TRBJ1-5
CDR3 protein: CASSEALREGGYNQPQHF
CDR3 DNA: TGTGCCAGCAGTGAAGCGCTTCGGGAAGGGGGCTACAATCAGCCCCAGCATTTT

D gene: TRBD2
V gene: TRBV7-7
clone size: .
J gene: TRBJ2-5
CDR3 protein: CASSLGGTSGRQETQYF
CDR3 DNA: TGTGCTAGCAGCTTAGGTGGGACTAGCGGGAGGCAAGAGACCCAGTACTTC

D gene: TRBD2
V gene: TRBV18
clone size: .
J gene: TRBJ2-7
CDR3 protein: CASSNAVAGGRVEQYF
CDR3 DNA: TGTGCCAGCTCAAACGCCGTAGCGGGGGGGCGAGTCGAGCAGTACTTC

D gene: TRBD2
V gene: TRBV14
clone size: .
J gene: TRBJ2-1
CDR3 protein: CASSHGISGSRYNEQFF
CDR3 DNA: TGTGCCAGCAGCCATGGAATTAGCGGGAGCAGGTACAATGAGCAGTTCTTC

D gene: .
V gene: TRBV3-1/TRBV3-2
clone size: .
J gene: TRBJ2-7
CDR3 protein: CASSQPTGYSYEQYF
CDR3 DNA: TGTGCCAGCAGCCAACCCACAGGGTACTCCTACGAGCAGTACTTC

D gene: .
V gene: TRBV5-6
clone size: .
J gene: TRBJ2-2
CDR3 protein: CASSLDRSGELFF
CDR3 DNA: TGTGCCAGCAGTCTAGATAGATCCGGGGAGCTGTTTTTT

D gene: .
V gene: TRBV6-2/TRBV6-3
clone size: few
J gene: TRBJ2-5
CDR3 protein: CASSYPKLTDRPDF
CDR3 DNA: TGTGCCAGCAGTTACCCGAAACTGACTGACCGGCCTGACTTC